This T cell receptor (beta chain) was profiled in a study of CD4+ T cells in melanoma. Study-level points and caveats: Neoantigen-specific CD4+ T cells in melanoma reportedly had diverse differentiation states. CD8+ T cell, macrophage and B cell function reportedly correlated with neoantigen-specific CD4+ T cells.

Clones were sequenced by immunoSEQ multiplex PCR, and TCRdb holds only the in-frame ones, with some missing. The sample yields about 140,000 clones, 80% to 95% seen once. A remark on this clone: Its antigen is unknown.

Germline CDR1 and CDR2: SGHDN and FVKESK. Trimming cost V 0 bases and J 3 bases; bases outside gene matches: 4. The CDR3 contains 16 residues. This chain links TRBV14 with TRBJ1-4, with TRBD1 identical over 7 bases. This receptor was obtained from a human donor with melanoma. The CDR3 nucleotides are TGTGCCAGCAGCCAAGATCGCGGGACAGCTAATGAAAAACTGTTTTTT. Translating gives CASSQDRGTANEKLFF.